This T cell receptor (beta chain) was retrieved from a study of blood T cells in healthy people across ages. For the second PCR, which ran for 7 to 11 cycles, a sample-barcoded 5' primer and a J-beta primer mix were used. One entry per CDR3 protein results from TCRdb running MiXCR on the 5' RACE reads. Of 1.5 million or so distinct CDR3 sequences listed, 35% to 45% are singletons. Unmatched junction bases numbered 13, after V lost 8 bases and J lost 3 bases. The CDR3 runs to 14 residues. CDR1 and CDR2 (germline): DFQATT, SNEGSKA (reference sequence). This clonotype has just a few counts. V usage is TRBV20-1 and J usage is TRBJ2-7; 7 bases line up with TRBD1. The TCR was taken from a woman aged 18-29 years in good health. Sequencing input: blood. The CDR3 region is CSPLSGTALYEQYF. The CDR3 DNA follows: TGCAGTCCTTTATCCGGGACAGCTCTCTACGAGCAGTACTTC.